This T cell receptor (beta chain) stems from a study of blood T cell repertoires in COVID-19. Overall study: T cells, B-cell-depleted T cells, or PBMCs supplied cDNA or gDNA.

Trimming at V came to 4 bases and at J to 4 bases, leaving 7 bases not matched to a gene. In germline, CDR1 is SGHAT, CDR2 FQNNGV. CDR3 length: 15 residues. Study processing details: Counts of nucleated cells, estimated from reference gene primer amplification, were obtained. Libraries were prepared by immunoSEQ multiplex PCR; TCRdb keeps only in-frame clonotypes and omits some of them. V and J calls and clone size are as listed in that table; D and trimming were resolved from the DNA. The sample consists of 150,000 to 200,000 clones, 86% of them appearing once. V and J are TRBV11-2 and TRBJ2-5, with 9 bases fitting TRBD2. This receptor was taken from a woman aged 80 or over in a cohort sampled during active or convalescent COVID-19. The sample was peripheral blood. CDR3 residues: CASSSMREGAETQYF. CDR3 DNA sequence: TGTGCCAGCAGCTCCATGCGGGAGGGCGCAGAGACCCAGTACTTC.